This TCR beta chain was sequenced in a study of OX40 agonist ivuxolimab in advanced cancers. The CDR3 extends over 18 amino acids. Germline V gene data show CDR1 as LNHNV and CDR2 as YYDKDF (reference sequence). V dropped 2 bases and J dropped 0; count of bases not matched to a gene: 9. A word on this clone: Its antigen is not known.

Here immunoSEQ multiplex PCR was the method, and the copy in TCRdb shows in-frame clones only, minus some. The sample yields roughly 92,000 clones, around 89% seen once. Broader study findings: Among T cells, CD8+ cells averaged more expanded clones than CD4+ cells. Low normalized clonal expansion also occurred in some nonresponding patients. At doses 0.1 to 3.0 mg/kg, CD4+ and CD8+ clones expanded.

Sample: CD4+ or CD8+ T cells sorted from blood, taken in a trial of the OX40 agonist ivuxolimab. This TCR derives from an adult with an advanced solid tumor such as melanoma, head and neck, liver or kidney cancer. This chain uses TRBV15 with TRBJ2-7; 11 nucleotides agree with TRBD2. CDR3 residues: CATSRTSGRDLRSYEQYF. In nucleotides, the CDR3 is TGTGCCACCAGCAGAACTAGCGGGAGAGACCTTCGCTCCTACGAGCAGTACTTC.